These 18 T cell receptor beta chains originate from one sample sequenced in a study of T-cell reconstitution after alpha-beta-depleted transplantation in children. Preparation of the TCRbeta library used unique molecular identifiers. Each CDR3 protein is one row after TCRdb ran MiXCR on the PCR reads. Of roughly 120,000 distinct CDR3 sequences in the sample, under 13% are singletons; the top ten hold around 35%. The sample here was PBMCs, taken before TCRalphabeta/CD19-depleted stem cell transplant. These receptors came from a boy between 2 and 10 years old with acute lymphoblastic leukemia, due to receive a stem cell transplant.

The chain recombines TRBV4-1 with TRBJ1-4; D remains ambiguous. The CDR3 length is 14 residues. V was cut by 4 bases and J by 6 bases, with 12 bases left in between. CDR1 and CDR2 from the germline V gene are MGHRA and YSYEKL. This CDR3 reads CASSPSGRDEKLFF. In DNA form, the CDR3 reads TGCGCCAGCAGCCCGTCGGGGAGGGATGAAAAACTGTTTTTT.

There are a few counts of this clonotype. The chain joins TRBV10-3 to TRBJ2-1; D is ambiguous. CDR1 is ENHRY, CDR2 SYGVKD, per germline. The CDR3 length is 16 residues. The V and J ends lost 5 bases and 9 bases respectively, with 23 bases between them. In DNA, the CDR3 is TGTGCCATCAGTCCTTTAGTGGCGAGCTCTTGGGGTGAGCAGTTCTTC. Translating it yields CAISPLVASSWGEQFF.

The V call is TRBV25-1, the J call TRBJ2-1; 8 nucleotides match TRBD1. Germline CDR1 is MGHDK and CDR2 is SYGVNS. V trimming: 3 bases; J trimming: 7 bases; junction bases outside the gene matches: 8. The CDR3 sequence is 15 residues long. This CDR3 is CASSDPRGQTNEQFF. In DNA form, the CDR3 reads TGTGCCAGCAGTGACCCCAGGGGGCAAACTAATGAGCAGTTCTTC.

This clonotype was found a few times. This chain joins TRBV7-9 and TRBJ2-2, with D perhaps matching TRBD1 or TRBD2 (5 bases each). Per germline, CDR1 SEHNR and CDR2 FQNEAQ (reference sequence). The V end lost 5 bases, the J end lost 3 bases, and 16 bases lay between the germline ends. The CDR3 is 16 amino acids. The CDR3: CASSPSSGLDTGELFF. The DNA for the CDR3 is TGTGCCAGCAGCCCGTCGTCGGGGCTTGACACCGGGGAGCTGTTTTTT. Together with reference TRBV7-9 and TRBJ2-2, the CDR3 gives the full variable domain: DTGVSQNPRHKITKRGQNVTFRCDPISEHNRLYWYRQTLGQGPEFLTYFQNEAQLEKSRLLSDRFSAERPKGSFSTLEIQRTEQGDSAMYLCASSPSSGLDTGELFFGEGSRLTVL.

This clonotype was observed many times. The chain carries TRBV5-1 and TRBJ2-7; a possible D gene is TRBD2 (6 bases). This CDR3 comprises 17 residues. Trimming took 0 bases from V and 5 from J, leaving 21 bases between them. Germline CDR1 reads SGHRS; CDR2 reads YFSETQ. Here the CDR3 DNA reads TGCGCCAGCAGCTTGGTCCTTACGGGAGTATGGTGGGACGAGCAGTACTTC. Protein sequence: CASSLVLTGVWWDEQYF.

This clonotype was detected many times. The chain links TRBV5-1 to TRBJ2-1; possibly TRBD2 for D (5 bases). Looked up from germline, CDR1 is SGHRS and CDR2 is YFSETQ. This CDR3 has 13 residues. Trimming took off 6 bases at V and 8 bases at J, with 15 bases between the two ends. In nucleotides, the CDR3 is TGCGCCAGCAAAATGAGGGAGACGGATGAGCAGTTCTTC. This sequence encodes CASKMRETDEQFF. Together with reference TRBV5-1 and TRBJ2-1, the CDR3 gives the full variable domain: KAGVTQTPRYLIKTRGQQVTLSCSPISGHRSVSWYQQTPGQGLQFLFEYFSETQRNKGNFPGRFSGRQFSNSRSEMNVSTLELGDSALYLCASKMRETDEQFFGPGTRLTVL.

This clonotype occurred a few times. The junction shows a germline mismatch at one end, possibly a read error. The CDR3 bases are TGTGCCAGTCTGTCCTACGGGAGCTCCGACAATGAGCAGTTCTTC. Its protein product is CASLSYGSSDNEQFF. The chain has TRBV6-1 and TRBJ2-1; TRBD2 is a possible D gene (6 bases). In germline, CDR1 is MNHNS, CDR2 SASEGT. The length of the CDR3 is 15 residues.

This rearrangement joins TRBV2 to TRBJ2-7, with a possible D match to TRBD1 (5 bases). Germline V gene sequence: CDR1 SNHLY, CDR2 FYNNEI. Trimming took 3 bases from V and 0 from J, leaving 6 bases between them. This CDR3 has 13 amino acids. CDR3 nucleotides: TGTGCCAGCAGTGATGGGGCCTCCTACGAGCAGTACTTC. It is translated as CASSDGASYEQYF.

The chain uses TRBV5-6 and TRBJ1-4; unclear D gene. The V end lost 4 bases, the J end lost 7 bases, and 17 bases lay between the germline ends. This CDR3 has 15 amino acids. Germline loops: CDR1 SGHDT, CDR2 YYEEEE. CDR3 protein: CASSPGGGLSEKLFF. The CDR3 DNA reads TGTGCCAGCAGCCCCGGAGGAGGGCTGAGTGAAAAACTGTTTTTT.

This clonotype came up many times. The chain has TRBV5-6 and TRBJ1-2; D remains ambiguous. Germline V gene sequence: CDR1 SGHDT, CDR2 YYEEEE. CDR3 length: 13 residues. Trimming cost V 4 bases and J 4 bases, with 11 bases left between them. The CDR3 is CASSLEEGYGYTF. CDR3 in DNA: TGTGCCAGCAGCCTGGAGGAGGGCTATGGCTACACCTTC.

This clonotype was seen a handful of times. The rearrangement joins TRBV20-1 to TRBJ1-2; TRBD1 might be the D (5 bases). The V end was cut by 0 bases, the J end by 8 bases, with 7 bases between. The CDR3 contains 11 residues. Germline CDR1 DFQATT, CDR2 SNEGSKA (reference sequence). CDR3 DNA sequence: TGCAGTGCTAGAGACAGGGAGGGCTACACCTTC. Protein sequence: CSARDREGYTF.

V is TRBV20-1 and J is TRBJ2-5; 9 bases agree with TRBD2. Germline loops: CDR1 DFQATT, CDR2 SNEGSKA (reference sequence). There are 15 residues in the CDR3. For the CDR3, the DNA is TGCAGCATAACCCCAATAGCGGGGGCAGGAGAGACCCAGTACTTC. This gives the protein CSITPIAGAGETQYF.

At least ten counts were recorded for this clonotype. The chain links TRBV12-3 or TRBV12-4 to TRBJ1-6, with TRBD1 as a possible D gene (5 bases). V was pared by 2 bases and J by 9 bases, with 17 bases between. This CDR3 has 16 residues. The CDR3 coding sequence is TGTGCCAGCAGTTTATACATTGGGGGGGTAGGTTCACCCCTCCACTTT. Its translation: CASSLYIGGVGSPLHF.

The V call is TRBV6-4, the J call TRBJ2-2, with TRBD2 matching 14 bases. The length of the CDR3 is 19 residues. Germline lookup yields CDR1 MRHNA and CDR2 SNTAGT. J gave up 4 bases and V 2 bases, and 9 bases lay outside the gene matches. CDR3: CASSDTGLAGVWGTGELFF. DNA for the CDR3: TGTGCCAGCAGTGACACGGGACTAGCGGGAGTGTGGGGCACCGGGGAGCTGTTTTTT.

This clonotype was seen ten or more times. Sequence at one end of the junction differs from germline and may be a read error. The V gene is TRBV5-1, the J gene TRBJ2-1; 7 nucleotides agree with TRBD2. The CDR3 extends over 14 amino acids. CDR1 SGHRS and CDR2 YFSETQ come from the germline V gene. CDR3 DNA sequence: TGCGCCAGCAGTTTGGCTAGCGGCCACAATGAGCAGTTCTTC. This codes for CASSLASGHNEQFF.

The chain has TRBV5-4 and TRBJ2-1; D unclear. CDR3 size: 15 residues. CDR1 SGHNT and CDR2 YYREEE come from the germline V gene (reference sequence). V lost 5 bases, J lost 0 bases, and 12 bases lay in between. Here the CDR3 DNA reads TGTGCCAGCAGTCTCCCCGGTCCCTCCTACAATGAGCAGTTCTTC. Its translation: CASSLPGPSYNEQFF.

This clonotype was seen at least ten times. This chain links TRBV5-1 with TRBJ2-7, with 8 nucleotides matching TRBD2. V shed 1 base and J 2 bases; nucleotides not matched to a gene: 5. CDR1 is SGHRS, CDR2 YFSETQ, per germline. CDR3 length: 15 amino acids. CDR3 sequence reads: CASSLSLADTYEQYF. CDR3 DNA sequence: TGCGCCAGCAGCTTGTCACTAGCGGACACCTACGAGCAGTACTTC.

This clonotype was seen only a few times. V and J are TRBV10-3 and TRBJ2-7; no reliable D call. Germline V lookup: CDR1 ENHRY, CDR2 SYGVKD. V was shortened by 7 bases and J by 0 bases, with 13 bases between the two germline ends. This CDR3 region has 14 residues. The CDR3 sequence is CAITKDPSSYEQYF. Here the CDR3 DNA reads TGTGCCATCACTAAGGATCCGAGCTCCTACGAGCAGTACTTC.